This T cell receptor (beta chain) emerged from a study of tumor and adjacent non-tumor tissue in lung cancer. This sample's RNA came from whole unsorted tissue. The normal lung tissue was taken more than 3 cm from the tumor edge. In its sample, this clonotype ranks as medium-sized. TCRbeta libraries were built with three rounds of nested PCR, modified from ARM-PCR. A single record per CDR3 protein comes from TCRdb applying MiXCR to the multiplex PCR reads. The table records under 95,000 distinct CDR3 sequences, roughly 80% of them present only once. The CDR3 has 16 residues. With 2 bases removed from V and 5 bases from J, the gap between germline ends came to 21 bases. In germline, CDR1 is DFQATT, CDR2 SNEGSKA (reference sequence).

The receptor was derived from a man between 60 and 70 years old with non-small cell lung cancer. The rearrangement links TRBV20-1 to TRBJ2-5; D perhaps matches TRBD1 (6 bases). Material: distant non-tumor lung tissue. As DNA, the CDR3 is TGCAGTGCTAGACAGGGGCCGGGCTCATCGTCGGAGACCCAGTACTTC. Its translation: CSARQGPGSSSETQYF.